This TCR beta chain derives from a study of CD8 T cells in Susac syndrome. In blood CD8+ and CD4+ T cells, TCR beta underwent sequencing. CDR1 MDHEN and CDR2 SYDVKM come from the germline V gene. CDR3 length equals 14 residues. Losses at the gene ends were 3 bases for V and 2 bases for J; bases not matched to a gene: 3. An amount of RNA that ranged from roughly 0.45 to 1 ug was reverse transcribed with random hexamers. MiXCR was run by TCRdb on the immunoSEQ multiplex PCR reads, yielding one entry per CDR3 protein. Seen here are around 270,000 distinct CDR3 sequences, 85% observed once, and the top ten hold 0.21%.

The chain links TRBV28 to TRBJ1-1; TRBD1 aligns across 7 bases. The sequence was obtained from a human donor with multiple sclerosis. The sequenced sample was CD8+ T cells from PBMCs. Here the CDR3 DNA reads TGTGCCAGCAGTTTCGACAGGGATAACACTGAAGCTTTCTTT. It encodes CASSFDRDNTEAFF. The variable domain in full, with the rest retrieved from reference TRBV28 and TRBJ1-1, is DVKVTQSSRYLVKRTGEKVFLECVQDMDHENMFWYRQDPGLGLRLIYFSYDVKMKEKGDIPEGYSVSREKKERFSLILESASTNQTSMYLCASSFDRDNTEAFFGQGTRLTVV.